The sequence of this TCR beta chain was determined in a study of T cell changes during pregnancy in multiple sclerosis. The protocol was immunoSEQ multiplex PCR, while the TCRdb copy is restricted to in-frame clones and leaves out a portion. The data hold about 89,000 clones, with roughly 94% observed a single time. Trimming took off 7 bases at V and 4 bases at J, with 25 bases between the two ends. Germline V lookup: CDR1 LNHDA, CDR2 SQIVND (reference sequence). The CDR3 is made up of 18 amino acids. This clone appeared once. The chain couples TRBV19 to TRBJ2-2; weak D call: TRBD1 (6 bases). The clonotype originates from a female donor with multiple sclerosis, enrolled in a pregnancy study. The sample here was peripheral blood, taken in the third trimester of pregnancy. The CDR3: CASTTEDLGAGITGELFF. The CDR3, as DNA: TGTGCCAGTACCACTGAAGACTTGGGGGCCGGCATCACCGGGGAGCTGTTTTTT.